This TCR beta chain was documented in a study of T cell repertoires in cytomegalovirus infection. Across the whole study: Recently identified HLA-C-restricted CMV epitopes were among the peptides used. Public TCR beta signatures provided an indication of both CMV infection and a matching HLA type. Study-wide results and limits: Cumulated frequencies of public TCR beta families served to identify carriers of CMV plus the relevant HLA. Dominant in the ex vivo response were TCR beta clonotypes restricted by HLA-C and specific for CMV.

About this clonotype itself: Antigen unknown.

V lost 7 bases to trimming and J lost 0 bases; unmatched junction nucleotides: 6. The CDR3 consists of 15 residues. TCRdb reprocessed the reads with MiXCR, giving one entry per CDR3 protein. The table records around 310,000 distinct CDR3 sequences, 25% to 35% of them present only once. The sample in question was cultured PBMCs, obtained from culture after CMV antigen stimulation. The J gene is TRBJ1-1, the V gene TRBV12-3 or TRBV12-4; 9 bases agree with TRBD1. This sequence was found in a human donor in good health (CMV status not recorded). Some clones in this sample may be carry-over from other donors' samples. This chain's CDR3 is CASTRTGAMNTEAFF. CDR3 nucleotides: TGTGCCAGCACCAGGACAGGGGCGATGAACACTGAAGCTTTCTTT.